The 32 T cell receptor beta chains below come from one sample, sequenced in a study of cytomegalovirus exposure and HLA in healthy donors. Use of 60 Vbeta and 13 Jbeta primers characterized the PCR. Libraries were prepared by immunoSEQ multiplex PCR; TCRdb keeps only in-frame clonotypes and omits some of them. This sample's table has about 200,000 clones. The sequenced sample consisted of PBMCs. All receptors come from a girl under 10 years old in good health and CMV-seropositive.

The chain combines TRBV6-5 with TRBJ2-7; 9 nucleotides align to TRBD2. The CDR3 runs to 15 residues. CDR1 and CDR2 (germline): MNHEY, SVGAGI. V lost 8 bases and J lost 5; bases outside the gene matches: 13. The CDR3 loop reads CASSRGAGGGDEQYF. CDR3 bases: TGTGCCAGCTCCCGGGGGGCGGGAGGGGGCGACGAGCAGTACTTC.

This sequence joins TRBV19 and TRBJ2-5; D gene uncertain. The J call is in doubt because the DNA end fits TRBJ2-7 better. Germline V gene data show CDR1 as LNHDA and CDR2 as SQIVND (reference sequence). CDR3 size: 14 residues. The CDR3 coding sequence is TGTGCCAGTAGTCCCACCCGTACCTCCTACGAGCAGTACTTC. It yields the protein CASSPTRTSYEQYF.

The chain links TRBV6-1 to TRBJ2-1, with TRBD2 matching over 7 bases. The CDR3 loop spans 16 amino acids. Germline values: CDR1 MNHNS, CDR2 SASEGT. With 3 bases clipped from V and 5 bases from J, the junction kept 10 bases outside the gene matches. CDR3 region: CASSEAGAHNDNEQFF. The CDR3 DNA reads TGTGCCAGCAGTGAGGCGGGAGCACACAACGACAATGAGCAGTTCTTC.

The V gene is TRBV19, the J gene TRBJ2-5; D not resolved. The CDR3 runs to 14 residues. Germline CDR1 is LNHDA and CDR2 is SQIVND (reference sequence). With 2 bases removed from V and 3 bases from J, the gap between germline ends came to 10 bases. The CDR3 is CASSIRVFKETQYF. CDR3 coding DNA: TGTGCCAGTAGTATACGGGTATTCAAAGAGACCCAGTACTTC.

This CDR3 reads CASSLSQGSNQPQHF. The CDR3 region has the DNA TGCGCCAGCAGTCTGTCCCAGGGAAGCAATCAGCCCCAGCATTTT. V is TRBV4-1 and J is TRBJ1-5; D might be TRBD1 (5 bases). The germline gives CDR1 MGHRA, CDR2 YSYEKL. Trimming took off 6 bases at V and 1 base at J, with 13 bases between the two ends. The CDR3 is made up of 15 amino acids.

The chain is built from TRBV13 and TRBJ2-7, with a possible D match to TRBD1 (6 bases). Per germline, CDR1 PRHDT and CDR2 FYEKMQ (reference sequence). This CDR3 has 13 residues. V lost 0 bases, J lost 7 bases, and 10 bases lay in between. The DNA of the CDR3 is TGTGCCAGCAGCTTAGGCAGGGGACGGGAGCAGTACTTC. Translating it yields CASSLGRGREQYF. The complete variable domain, with remaining parts taken from reference TRBV13 and TRBJ2-7, reads AAGVIQSPRHLIKEKRETATLKCYPIPRHDTVYWYQQGPGQDPQFLISFYEKMQSDKGSIPDRFSAQQFSDYHSELNMSSLELGDSALYFCASSLGRGREQYFGPGTRLTVT.

This chain connects TRBV27 to TRBJ2-3, with 8 positions matching TRBD2. The CDR3 consists of 17 residues. The germline V gene encodes CDR1 MNHEY and CDR2 SMNVEV (reference sequence). V shed 2 bases, J shed 8 bases, and the junction held 15 bases outside the gene matches. The CDR3 DNA reads TGTGCCAGCAGTTTACGGTTCAGCGGGAGAGCAGTAACTACGCAGTATTTT. Amino acid sequence: CASSLRFSGRAVTTQYF.

J is TRBJ2-5 and V is TRBV6-4; 7 bases align to TRBD2. The J call is in doubt because the DNA end fits TRBJ2-7 better. The germline V gene has CDR1 MRHNA and CDR2 SNTAGT. The CDR3 has 14 residues. The DNA for the CDR3 is TGTGCCAGCAGCCAGAAAGCGGGACCCTACGAGCAGTACTTC. Protein product: CASSQKAGPYEQYF.

The chain has TRBV6-1 and TRBJ2-7; TRBD1 agrees at 7 bases. The V and J ends lost 5 bases and 2 bases, in that order; junction bases with no gene match: 3. The CDR3 extends over 13 amino acids. Germline lookup yields CDR1 MNHNS and CDR2 SASEGT. The CDR3 region is CASSRDSPYEQYF. The CDR3 nucleotides read TGTGCCAGCAGTAGGGACAGTCCCTACGAGCAGTACTTC.

Regarding this clone: The sample has other DNA sequences that encode this CDR3 too. The rearrangement joins TRBV4-1 to TRBJ2-7; 8 bases agree with TRBD1. The CDR3 contains 15 residues. The germline V gene has CDR1 MGHRA and CDR2 YSYEKL. The J segment lost 0 bases and the V segment lost 1 base, leaving 2 bases of the junction unmatched. The CDR3 bases are TGCGCCAGCAGCCAAGGGACAGGGAGCTCCTACGAGCAGTACTTC. Translating it yields CASSQGTGSSYEQYF.

The chain combines TRBV10-3 with TRBJ1-1, with D possibly TRBD1 on 5 matching bases. With 2 bases removed from V and 4 bases from J, the gap between germline ends came to 20 bases. CDR1 and CDR2 (germline): ENHRY, SYGVKD. The CDR3 has 17 amino acids. The CDR3 DNA is TGTGCCATCAGTGAGGAAACAGGACCGTATGATAGCACTGAAGCTTTCTTT. It codes for CAISEETGPYDSTEAFF.

The chain couples TRBV4-2 to TRBJ1-1, with D possibly TRBD1 on 6 matching bases. Germline lookup yields CDR1 LGHNA and CDR2 YNFKEQ. The CDR3 length is 15 residues. V lost 1 base and J lost 1, with 10 bases in between. CDR3 sequence (DNA): TGTGCCAGCAGCCAAGTTGCAGGGGAGAACACTGAAGCTTTCTTT. Its protein is CASSQVAGENTEAFF.

The rearrangement joins TRBV29-1 to TRBJ2-1; the match to TRBD2 covers 10 bases. V dropped 6 bases and J dropped 2; count of bases not matched to a gene: 4. The CDR3 covers 14 residues. Germline V gives CDR1 SQVTM, CDR2 ANQGSEA. Here the CDR3 DNA reads TGCAGCGTCGAACTAGCGGGGACCTACAATGAGCAGTTCTTC. This translates into CSVELAGTYNEQFF.

The gene calls are TRBV30 and TRBJ1-6; tentative D call: TRBD1 (6 bases). The germline V and J ends were trimmed by 0 bases and 7 bases, with 10 bases remaining between them. This CDR3 region has 14 residues. Germline V lookup: CDR1 GTSNPN, CDR2 SVGIG (reference sequence). The CDR3 here is CAWSVGTRNSPLHF. Written as DNA, the CDR3 is TGTGCCTGGAGTGTGGGGACAAGGAATTCACCCCTCCACTTT.

The V call is TRBV28, the J call TRBJ2-1; D is ambiguous. V lost 6 bases to trimming and J lost 0 bases, with 15 bases between them. This CDR3 has 16 residues. Germline-derived CDR1 and CDR2 are MDHEN and SYDVKM. The chain's CDR3 is CASSPTLMSSYNEQFF. Here the CDR3 DNA reads TGTGCCAGCAGCCCTACTCTAATGAGCTCCTACAATGAGCAGTTCTTC.

The V call is TRBV28, the J call TRBJ2-1; 9 bases agree with TRBD2. The CDR3 extends over 15 amino acids. J was trimmed by 4 bases and V by 6 bases; bases with no gene match: 7. Germline-derived CDR1 and CDR2 are MDHEN and SYDVKM. CDR3 coding DNA: TGTGCCAGCAGCCCCCGACTAGCGGTTTACAATGAGCAGTTCTTC. This translates into CASSPRLAVYNEQFF.

This chain joins TRBV4-2 and TRBJ2-1, with TRBD2 as a possible D gene (6 bases). V was cut by 0 bases and J by 8 bases, with 20 bases left in between. The CDR3 contains 17 residues. Germline CDR1 LGHNA, CDR2 YNFKEQ. Written as DNA, the CDR3 is TGTGCCAGCAGCCAAGATCGTGGCGGGAAAATAAGGGATGAGCAGTTCTTC. Its protein is CASSQDRGGKIRDEQFF.

This chain connects TRBV13 to TRBJ2-1; no firm D call. V lost 4 bases to trimming and J lost 6 bases, with 10 bases between them. This CDR3 is built from 13 residues. Looked up from germline, CDR1 is PRHDT and CDR2 is FYEKMQ (reference sequence). In nucleotides, the CDR3 is TGTGCCAGCAGCTCCCACTTGCTCAATGAGCAGTTCTTC. Amino acid sequence: CASSSHLLNEQFF.

The rearrangement links TRBV7-8 to TRBJ2-4, with 11 bases fitting TRBD2. The CDR3 is 16 amino acids. Germline loops: CDR1 SGHVS, CDR2 FQNEAQ. Trimming cost V 1 base and J 7 bases; bases outside gene matches: 6. This chain's CDR3 is CASSLVGTSGGNIQYF. The CDR3 coding sequence is TGTGCCAGCAGCTTAGTTGGGACTAGCGGTGGGAACATTCAGTACTTC.

This rearrangement joins TRBV19 to TRBJ2-2; the D gene is possibly TRBD1 (6 bases). Germline CDR1 and CDR2: LNHDA and SQIVND (reference sequence). The CDR3 is 18 residues long. V lost 6 bases and J lost 6, with 26 bases in between. This CDR3 is CASSRLEKLQGVPGELFF. In DNA form, the CDR3 reads TGTGCCAGTAGCCGGCTCGAGAAATTACAGGGTGTGCCCGGGGAGCTGTTTTTT.

The chain joins TRBV11-2 to TRBJ1-1, with TRBD1 matching 8 bases. The CDR3 runs to 19 residues. Unmatched junction bases numbered 19, after V lost 5 bases and J lost 2 bases. The germline CDR1 and CDR2 sequences are SGHAT and FQNNGV. CDR3 DNA sequence: TGTGCCAGCAGCCCGTCATCGGGACAGGCTATAAGATTAAACACTGAAGCTTTCTTT. Its translation: CASSPSSGQAIRLNTEAFF.

The chain joins TRBV27 to TRBJ1-5; the D is unclear. The CDR3 spans 13 residues. The germline gives CDR1 MNHEY, CDR2 SMNVEV (reference sequence). The V end was cut by 4 bases, the J end by 6 bases, with 10 bases between. CDR3 region: CASSWAVSQPQHF. In DNA form, the CDR3 reads TGTGCCAGCAGTTGGGCAGTCTCTCAGCCCCAGCATTTT.

The V and J genes are TRBV11-2 and TRBJ1-1; 7 bases are shared with TRBD1. The V and J ends lost 5 bases and 1 base, in that order; junction bases with no gene match: 10. Germline CDR1 reads SGHAT; CDR2 reads FQNNGV. There are 16 residues in the CDR3. This chain's CDR3 is CASSTSRTGTNTEAFF. The CDR3 DNA reads as TGTGCCAGCAGCACAAGTCGGACAGGTACGAACACTGAAGCTTTCTTT.

J is TRBJ2-1 and V is TRBV5-4; a possible D gene is TRBD2 (5 bases). From germline, CDR1 is SGHNT and CDR2 YYREEE (reference sequence). Trimming cost V 1 base and J 6 bases, with 17 bases left between them. This CDR3 is 16 amino acids long. CDR3 sequence reads: CASSLRETALANEQFF. The DNA for the CDR3 is TGTGCCAGCAGCTTGAGGGAGACTGCCTTGGCCAATGAGCAGTTCTTC.

CDR3 nucleotide sequence: TGTGCCAGCACCATGAGACGGGGGGGTATTAACACTGAAGCTTTCTTT. Encoded protein: CASTMRRGGINTEAFF. The chain uses TRBV7-9 and TRBJ1-1; a weak D match, TRBD1 (5 bases). This CDR3 contains 16 residues. CDR1 is SEHNR, CDR2 FQNEAQ, per germline (reference sequence). Deletions cut 7 bases from V and 2 bases from J, with 20 bases between.

About this clone: The germline gene is not matched at one end of the junction; a read error may be the cause. Other DNA sequences in the same sample also yield this CDR3. The chain joins TRBV2 to TRBJ1-5, with a tentative D call TRBD1 (5 bases). The length of the CDR3 is 14 residues. The germline V gene has CDR1 SNHLY and CDR2 FYNNEI. This CDR3 is CASNERGYSQPQHF. Here the CDR3 DNA reads TGTGCCAGCAATGAACGGGGGTATAGTCAGCCCCAGCATTTT.

This chain links TRBV6-1 with TRBJ1-3; D remains ambiguous. Trimming removed 6 bases at V and 0 bases at J, with 6 bases between. Germline V lookup: CDR1 MNHNS, CDR2 SASEGT. The length of the CDR3 is 13 residues. The CDR3 spells CASRQSSGNTIYF. The DNA of the CDR3 is TGTGCCAGCAGACAGAGCTCTGGAAACACCATATATTTT.

The rearrangement uses TRBV12-2 and TRBJ2-3; the table's D call, TRBD1, has no DNA check behind it. TRBV12-2 is a pseudogene segment. The CDR3 contains 13 residues. Written as DNA, the CDR3 is TGTGCAAGTCGCTGGAACAGGGGAGATACGCAGTATTTT. It specifies CASRWNRGDTQYF.

The chain carries TRBV13 and TRBJ1-3, with a tentative D call TRBD1 (5 bases). CDR3 length equals 15 residues. Trimming removed 0 bases from V and 2 bases from J, with 8 bases in between. The germline V gene encodes CDR1 PRHDT and CDR2 FYEKMQ (reference sequence). The CDR3 region is CASSLGAGTGNTIYF. As DNA, the CDR3 is TGTGCCAGCAGCTTAGGAGCAGGGACTGGAAACACCATATATTTT.

The V gene is TRBV2, the J gene TRBJ2-7, with D tentatively TRBD1 (5 bases). CDR1 SNHLY and CDR2 FYNNEI come from the germline V gene. Trimming pared 4 bases from V and 2 bases from J, leaving 15 bases between. The CDR3 runs to 15 residues. The CDR3 spells CASSAGVKGPYEQYF. In nucleotides, the CDR3 is TGTGCCAGCAGTGCGGGTGTGAAGGGGCCCTACGAGCAGTACTTC.

The genes are TRBV2 and TRBJ1-1; 8 bases match TRBD1. CDR3 length equals 15 residues. Germline V CDR1 and CDR2: SNHLY, FYNNEI. The J segment lost 3 bases and the V segment lost 6 bases, leaving 9 bases of the junction unmatched. CDR3 protein: CASSMRQGSHTEAFF. The CDR3 nucleotides read TGTGCCAGCAGCATGAGACAGGGGTCGCACACTGAAGCTTTCTTT. The full variable domain, in which reference TRBV2 and TRBJ1-1 provide the parts outside the CDR3, is EPEVTQTPSHQVTQMGQEVILRCVPISNHLYFYWYRQILGQKVEFLVSFYNNEISEKSEIFDDQFSVERPDGSNFTLKIRSTKLEDSAMYFCASSMRQGSHTEAFFGQGTRLTVV.

The chain couples TRBV7-6 to TRBJ2-7, with 14 nucleotides matching TRBD2. The germline CDR1 and CDR2 sequences are SGHVS and FNYEAQ. After removal of 5 bases from V and 6 bases from J, the junction contained 12 bases not matched to a gene. There are 17 residues in the CDR3. DNA for the CDR3: TGTGCCAGCAGCCGATGGGGGGGACTAGCGGGAGACCTCGAGCAGTACTTC. This sequence encodes CASSRWGGLAGDLEQYF.